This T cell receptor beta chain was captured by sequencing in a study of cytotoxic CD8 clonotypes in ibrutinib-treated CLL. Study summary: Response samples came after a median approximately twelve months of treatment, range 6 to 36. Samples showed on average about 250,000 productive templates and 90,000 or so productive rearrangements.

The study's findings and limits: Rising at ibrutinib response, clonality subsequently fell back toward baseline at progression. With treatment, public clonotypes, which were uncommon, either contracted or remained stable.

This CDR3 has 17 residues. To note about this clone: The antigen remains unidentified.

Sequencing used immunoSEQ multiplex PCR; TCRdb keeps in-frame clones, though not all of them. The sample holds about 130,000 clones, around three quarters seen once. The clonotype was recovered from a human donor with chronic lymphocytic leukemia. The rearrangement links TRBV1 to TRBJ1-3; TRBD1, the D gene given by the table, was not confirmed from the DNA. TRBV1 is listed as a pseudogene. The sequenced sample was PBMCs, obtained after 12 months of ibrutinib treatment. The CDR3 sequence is CTSSRTKTGGYGNTIYF. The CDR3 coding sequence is TGCACCAGCAGCCGCACGAAAACAGGGGGCTATGGAAACACCATATATTTT.